This T cell receptor (beta chain) was identified during a study of tumor and adjacent non-tumor tissue in lung cancer. At the level of the study: Patients comprised roughly 12 adenocarcinoma, a couple of squamous cell carcinoma and 1 small cell lung cancer. Stage I to III disease affected some 11 men and about 5 women aged about 30 to 85. General study findings and limits: Higher tumor TCR diversity was associated with shorter survival. Tumor repertoires had a smaller top 100 clone share than normal lung.

A modified ARM-PCR protocol with three rounds of nested PCR amplified TCRbeta. MiXCR, applied by TCRdb to the multiplex PCR reads, yields one record per CDR3 protein. The data hold some 80,000 distinct CDR3 sequences, with 76% observed a single time. Remarks on this clonotype: Its antigen is currently unknown. Compared with germline, one end of the junction differs, possibly owing to a read error.

Germline V gene sequence: CDR1 SGHAT, CDR2 FQDESV (reference sequence). The length of the CDR3 is 14 residues. RNA was extracted from bulk tissue without any cell sorting. More than 3 cm separated this lung sample from the edge of the tumor. The sequenced sample consisted of distant non-tumor lung tissue. The chain combines TRBV11-1 with TRBJ2-2; a weak D match, TRBD2 (5 bases). The TCR sequence derives from a woman in her forties or fifties with non-small cell lung cancer. The CDR3 spells CTSSYTSSTGELFF. The CDR3 DNA reads TGTACCAGCAGCTATACTAGTAGCACCGGGGAGCTGTTTTTT.